Listed below are T cell receptor beta chains from one sample, sequenced in a study of T cells in Graves' hyperthyroidism and ophthalmopathy. TCRdb fed the multiplex PCR reads into MiXCR, producing one record per CDR3 protein. The table includes approximately 210,000 distinct CDR3 sequences, 15% to 20% detected once. The sample consisted of blood. These receptors were taken from a middle-aged man with Graves' hyperthyroidism. The CDR3 runs from the conserved cysteine through the conserved F or W. The D gene is left open where the match is weak. Clone size is stated in some rows and not others, as once, few, many or a class when expanded.

v_gene	abundance	j_gene	len	d_gene	CDR3nt	CDR3aa
TRBV7-9	many	TRBJ2-7	15	TRBD1	TGTGCCAGCACCCCAGGGGGAAATGGTGCCTACGAGCAGTACTTC	CASTPGGNGAYEQYF
TRBV11-2	.	TRBJ2-1	15	.	TGTGCCAGCAGCTTAGAGTGGAGCTCCTACAATGAGCAGTTCTTC	CASSLEWSSYNEQFF
TRBV5-1	few	TRBJ2-1	18	TRBD2	TGCGCCAGCAGCTTGGGGACTAGCGGGTTCCGCTCCTACAATGAGCAGTTCTTC	CASSLGTSGFRSYNEQFF
TRBV30	many	TRBJ2-2	12	.	TGTGCCTGGAACGGGAGAACCGGGGAGCTGTTTTTT	CAWNGRTGELFF
TRBV3-1	.	TRBJ1-5	19	TRBD1	TGTGCCAGCAGCCAAGGATCCGGGACAGATCTTTATAGCAATCAGCCCCAGCATTTT	CASSQGSGTDLYSNQPQHF
TRBV7-2	many	TRBJ2-1	16	TRBD2	TGTGCCAGCAGCCGAACAGGGACTAGCGGGAGGAATGAGCAGTTCTTC	CASSRTGTSGRNEQFF
TRBV5-4	many	TRBJ2-3	14	.	TGTGCCAGCAGCTTGGGATGGGGAGGAGATACGCAGTATTTT	CASSLGWGGDTQYF
TRBV5-1	many	TRBJ1-5	14	.	TGCGCCAGCAGCTCCGGGACATTAGGGCAGCCCCAGCATTTT	CASSSGTLGQPQHF
TRBV24-1	.	TRBJ2-1	14	.	TGTGCCACCAGTGATCCGAGACGGGGGAATGAGCAGTTCTTC	CATSDPRRGNEQFF
TRBV25-1	few	TRBJ1-4	15	.	TGTGCCAGCAGTGACTACAGGGTTGGCTACGAAAAACTGTTTTTT	CASSDYRVGYEKLFF
TRBV28	many	TRBJ2-2	18	TRBD2	TGTGCCAGCGAAGGGACTAGCGGGAGGTGGGCGAACACCGGGGAGCTGTTTTTT	CASEGTSGRWANTGELFF
TRBV10-3	.	TRBJ2-1	12	.	TGTGCCAGCGCCAACCCCGGGACCGAGCAGTTCTTC	CASANPGTEQFF
TRBV30	many	TRBJ1-5	13	.	TGTGCCTGGAGTGAGGGGATCAATCAGCCCCAGCATTTT	CAWSEGINQPQHF
TRBV28	many	TRBJ2-5	14	.	TGTGCCAGCAGTCTCATCGGACAGAAAGAGACCCAGTACTTC	CASSLIGQKETQYF
TRBV6-2/TRBV6-3	few	TRBJ2-7	15	TRBD2	TGTGCCAGCAGTCAGGCTGGACTAGGATCTAACGAGCAGTACTTC	CASSQAGLGSNEQYF
TRBV28	many	TRBJ1-4	14	.	TGTGCCAGCAGTTTATTCCAGGCCAGGGAAAAACTGTTTTTT	CASSLFQAREKLFF
TRBV16	few	TRBJ1-1	13	.	TGTGCCAGCAGCCAATTGGGAGGAGCTGAAGCTTTCTTT	CASSQLGGAEAFF
TRBV29-1	.	TRBJ2-3	13	.	TGCAGCGTTGAGTCGTCTGTCACAGATACGCAGTATTTT	CSVESSVTDTQYF
TRBV7-2	.	TRBJ2-2	15	.	TGTGCCAGCAGCTTCTGGGCCGGTAACGCCGGGGAGCTGTTTTTT	CASSFWAGNAGELFF
TRBV20-1	.	TRBJ2-1	12	TRBD2	TGCAGTGCTAGCGCCCCTCGGGGGGATCAGTTCTTC	CSASAPRGDQFF
TRBV2	many	TRBJ1-2	12	.	TGTGCCAGCAGTCAGGGTGCGAATGGCTACACCTTC	CASSQGANGYTF
TRBV7-9	.	TRBJ1-4	16	TRBD1	TGTGCCAGCAGCCGCCTCCGACAGGGGGGGGTTGAAAAACTGTTTTTT	CASSRLRQGGVEKLFF
TRBV11-3	many	TRBJ2-1	16	.	TGTGCCAGCAGCTCCCCTCTAGCGCCATACGGACCTGAGCAGTTCTTC	CASSSPLAPYGPEQFF
TRBV28	many	TRBJ2-7	13	.	TGTGCCAGCAGTTTATACTCCTCTCCCGAGCAGTACTTC	CASSLYSSPEQYF
TRBV27	few	TRBJ2-2	17	.	TGTGCCACCGTTATTAGCGGTTTCCCCTCGAACACCGGGGAGCTGTTTTTT	CATVISGFPSNTGELFF
TRBV6-2/TRBV6-3	medium-sized	TRBJ2-7	12	TRBD1	TGTGCCAGCGGGACAGACACCTACGAGCAGTACTTC	CASGTDTYEQYF
TRBV7-2	many	TRBJ2-2	18	TRBD1	TGTGCCAGCAGCTTTAGGGGGAAAGGGGGCGCGAGGACCGGGGAGCTGTTTTTT	CASSFRGKGGARTGELFF
TRBV5-5	.	TRBJ2-2	17	TRBD1	TGTGCCAGCAGCTCTAACAGGGACAGGGCGAACACCGGGGAGCTGTTTTTT	CASSSNRDRANTGELFF
TRBV9	few	TRBJ2-2	16	.	TGTGCCAGCAGCGTAGCTACGGGGCTAGAGGGCGGGGAGCTGTTTTTT	CASSVATGLEGGELFF
TRBV3-1	many	TRBJ2-1	17	.	TGTGCCAGCAGCCAAGATAGCACCGGGAGCTCCTACAATGAGCAGTTCTTC	CASSQDSTGSSYNEQFF
TRBV6-1	many	TRBJ2-7	13	TRBD1	TGTGCCAGCTCGGCGCAGGGGGTGGGGGAGCAGTACTTC	CASSAQGVGEQYF
TRBV11-2	many	TRBJ2-4	16	TRBD2	TGTGCCAGCAGCTTAGTGTATAGCGGGCAGAAAAACATTCAGTACTTC	CASSLVYSGQKNIQYF
TRBV7-9	.	TRBJ1-1	14	.	TGTGCCAGCAGCTTAGTGGGCAGGGACACTGAAGCTTTCTTT	CASSLVGRDTEAFF
TRBV27	.	TRBJ2-3	15	.	TGTGCCAGCAGTTTTGGGGGGGGACACACAGATACGCAGTATTTT	CASSFGGGHTDTQYF
TRBV5-5	.	TRBJ1-6	16	TRBD1	TGTGCCAGCAGCCCGACCGGGACAGATTATAATTCACCCCTCCACTTT	CASSPTGTDYNSPLHF
TRBV7-7	.	TRBJ2-5	15	TRBD2	TGTGCTAGCAGCTTAGCGGGACTAGCGGGAGAGACCCAGTACTTC	CASSLAGLAGETQYF
TRBV10-3	few	TRBJ1-1	13	.	TGTGCCATCAGTGAGTCGAGGGACTCCGAAGCTTTCTTT	CAISESRDSEAFF
TRBV6-1	many	TRBJ1-1	14	TRBD1	TGTGCCAGCAGTGTCCGGACAGGGAGCACTGAAGCTTTCTTT	CASSVRTGSTEAFF
TRBV12-3/TRBV12-4	many	TRBJ1-5	16	.	TGTGCCAGCAGTTTTGGCCCCCCAGAGTCGGGTCAGCCCCAGCATTTT	CASSFGPPESGQPQHF
TRBV2	many	TRBJ2-5	13	.	TGTGCCAGCAATTCCAGACTGAGAGAGACCCAGTACTTC	CASNSRLRETQYF
TRBV2	many	TRBJ2-1	13	.	TGTGCCAGCAGTATCAACAGGGACAATGAGCAGTTCTTC	CASSINRDNEQFF
TRBV2	few	TRBJ1-2	13	.	TGTACCAGCAGTGAATACCCGGTCTCGGGCTACACCTTC	CTSSEYPVSGYTF
TRBV10-3	many	TRBJ2-7	14	.	TGTGCCATCAGTGACTCTAGCAAATCCTACGAGCAGTACTTC	CAISDSSKSYEQYF
TRBV19	.	TRBJ2-1	13	TRBD2	TGTGCCAGTAGTACGATAGGGGAGGGTGAGCAGTTCTTC	CASSTIGEGEQFF
TRBV3-1	.	TRBJ1-2	13	.	TGTGCCAGCAGCCAAGATGGATACTATGGCTACACCTTC	CASSQDGYYGYTF
TRBV4-1	few	TRBJ1-4	15	.	TGCGCCAGCAGCCTCACAGGGTTAACTAATGAAAAACTGTTTTTT	CASSLTGLTNEKLFF
TRBV15	.	TRBJ2-3	14	.	TGTGCCACCAGCAGGAGGGGGGTGGCAGATACGCAGTATTTT	CATSRRGVADTQYF
TRBV20-1	few	TRBJ2-2	14	.	TGCAGTGCCAGGGGGGGGGGGAACACCGGGGAGCTGTTTTTT	CSARGGGNTGELFF
TRBV5-6	many	TRBJ2-1	15	.	TGTGCCAGCAGCCCTGGACTCAGCTCCTACAATGAGCAGTTCTTC	CASSPGLSSYNEQFF
TRBV7-2	many	TRBJ2-5	17	TRBD2	TGTGCCAGCAGCTTAGTGAGACTAGCGTCCGGGGTTACGACCCAGTACTTC	CASSLVRLASGVTTQYF
TRBV7-2	.	TRBJ1-6	12	.	TGTGCCAGCAGCTTATCAGGGTTTAACCTCCACTTT	CASSLSGFNLHF
TRBV6-1	many	TRBJ1-2	13	.	TGTGCCAGCAGTAACCAGGTCCTCTATGGCTACACCTTC	CASSNQVLYGYTF
TRBV20-1	.	TRBJ2-5	20	.	TGCAGTGCTTGGGACAGGGGGGTGCTAGCGGGAGGGCCAAAACGAGAGACCCAGTACTTC	CSAWDRGVLAGGPKRETQYF
TRBV6-1	.	TRBJ2-7	9	.	TGTGCCAGCAGTGAAGGAGAGTACTTC	CASSEGEYF
TRBV2	.	TRBJ2-7	16	TRBD1	TGTGCCAGCAGGATTCAGGGGGCGGGGAGAAACTACGAGCAGTACTTC	CASRIQGAGRNYEQYF
TRBV20-1	few	TRBJ2-2	14	TRBD2	TGCAGTGCTAGAGGAGAGCGGGAGTCCGGGGAGCTGTTTTTT	CSARGERESGELFF
TRBV12-3/TRBV12-4	many	TRBJ2-3	15	TRBD2	TGTGCCAGCAGTTTAGGACTAGCCCGCACAGATACGCAGTATTTT	CASSLGLARTDTQYF
TRBV7-2	.	TRBJ2-2	15	TRBD1	TGTGCCAGCAGCAGGGACAGGGTGGACACCGGGGAGCTGTTTTTT	CASSRDRVDTGELFF